These 20 T cell receptor beta chains came from one sample sequenced in a study of blood T cell repertoires in COVID-19. Generated by immunoSEQ multiplex PCR, the TCRdb table keeps only in-frame clones and is missing some. The repertoire holds 97,000 or so clones, just over 90% seen once, with 5.1% in the top ten. The sample was peripheral blood. The receptor set was obtained from a man aged 45 to 65 with acute or convalescent COVID-19.

V and J are TRBV14 and TRBJ2-5, with D perhaps matching TRBD2 (5 bases). V lost 3 bases and J lost 5, with 7 bases in between. Germline V gene data show CDR1 as SGHDN and CDR2 as FVKESK. There are 12 residues in the CDR3. The CDR3 bases are TGTGCCAGCAGCCAGGACTGGGAGACCCAGTACTTC. This gives the protein CASSQDWETQYF.

The chain joins TRBV5-5 to TRBJ1-2, with TRBD1 identical over 7 bases. The CDR3 has 15 residues. Germline V gene sequence: CDR1 SGHKS, CDR2 YYEKEE (reference sequence). Germline trimming cut 3 bases from V and 4 bases from J; bases unmatched to any gene: 9. CDR3 nucleotide sequence: TGTGCCAGCAGCTGGACGTCGGGACAGATCTATGGCTACACCTTC. It specifies CASSWTSGQIYGYTF.

The V call is TRBV3-1 (or the pseudogene TRBV3-2), the J call TRBJ2-7, with 11 positions matching TRBD2. This CDR3 contains 15 residues. The V gene end was trimmed by 1 base and the J gene end by 1 base; junction bases not matched to a gene: 0. In germline, CDR1 is LGHDT, CDR2 YNNKEL (reference sequence). The CDR3 DNA sequence: TGTGCCAGCAGCCAAGGACTAGCGGGATCCTACGAGCAGTACTTC. This sequence encodes CASSQGLAGSYEQYF.

The genes are TRBV27 and TRBJ1-5; D remains unclear. With 0 bases removed from V and 7 bases from J, the gap between germline ends came to 7 bases. The CDR3 is made up of 13 amino acids. CDR1 and CDR2 (germline): MNHEY, SMNVEV (reference sequence). The CDR3 protein is CASSLSVGQPQHF. The CDR3 DNA follows: TGTGCCAGCAGTTTATCGGTGGGCCAGCCCCAGCATTTT.

This CDR3 is CSVETSGSSYEQYF. DNA of the CDR3: TGCAGCGTTGAGACTAGCGGGAGTAGTTACGAGCAGTACTTC. The rearrangement joins TRBV29-1 to TRBJ2-7; 12 bases fit TRBD2. CDR3 length equals 14 residues. The germline V gene has CDR1 SQVTM and CDR2 ANQGSEA. The junction had 4 bases not matched to a gene; V was cut back by 3 bases and J by 4 bases.

The chain couples TRBV10-1 to TRBJ2-4; 8 bases agree with TRBD2. CDR1 is WNHNN and CDR2 is SYGVQD in the germline V gene (reference sequence). The CDR3 spans 19 residues. V trimming: 2 bases; J trimming: 0 bases; junction bases outside the gene matches: 12. CDR3 bases: TGCGCCAGCAGTGAGGTTCGCGGGAGGTTGATACTAGCCAAAAACATTCAGTACTTC. As protein: CASSEVRGRLILAKNIQYF.

The gene calls are TRBV27 and TRBJ2-1; the match to TRBD1 covers 7 bases. Germline V gives CDR1 MNHEY, CDR2 SMNVEV (reference sequence). The V and J ends lost 2 bases and 6 bases, in that order; junction bases with no gene match: 7. The CDR3 is made up of 15 amino acids. The CDR3 DNA reads TGTGCCAGCAGTTTACGGACAGGATATCTCAATGAGCAGTTCTTC. It translates to CASSLRTGYLNEQFF.

The chain joins TRBV6-6 to TRBJ2-7; 7 nucleotides line up with TRBD2. There are 13 residues in the CDR3. CDR1 is MNHNY and CDR2 is SVGAGI in the germline V gene (reference sequence). The V segment lost 7 bases and the J segment 5 bases; nucleotides outside the gene matches: 8. In DNA, the CDR3 is TGTGCCAGCAAGGCGGGAGCAGACCACGAGCAGTACTTC. Protein: CASKAGADHEQYF.

By sample fraction, this clone is medium-sized (0.01 to 0.1%). This rearrangement joins TRBV29-1 to TRBJ2-2, with D hard to call. This CDR3 comprises 12 residues. V was cut by 4 bases and J by 6 bases, with 9 bases left in between. Germline loops: CDR1 SQVTM, CDR2 ANQGSEA. The CDR3, as DNA: TGCAGCGTTGGTCACGCAGCCGGGGAGCTGTTTTTT. Translation gives CSVGHAAGELFF.

The chain employs TRBV3-1 (or the pseudogene TRBV3-2) and TRBJ2-5; D might be TRBD2 (6 bases). The CDR3 runs to 16 residues. The germline V gene encodes CDR1 LGHDT and CDR2 YNNKEL (reference sequence). The V gene lost 2 bases and the J gene lost 4 bases, with 17 bases spanning the gap. The CDR3 DNA reads as TGTGCCAGCAGCCAAAGGTTATTGGGAGGAGGAGAGACCCAGTACTTC. Protein sequence: CASSQRLLGGGETQYF.

The chain couples TRBV13 to TRBJ2-1, with TRBD2 identical over 10 bases. This CDR3 is 19 amino acids long. V dropped 0 bases and J dropped 9; count of bases not matched to a gene: 17. Germline lookup yields CDR1 PRHDT and CDR2 FYEKMQ (reference sequence). CDR3 protein: CASSLGLAGAGRPYGEQFF. The CDR3 nucleotides read TGTGCCAGCAGCTTAGGGCTAGCGGGAGCTGGGCGACCTTATGGTGAGCAGTTCTTC. Variable domain in full (rest from reference TRBV13 and TRBJ2-1): AAGVIQSPRHLIKEKRETATLKCYPIPRHDTVYWYQQGPGQDPQFLISFYEKMQSDKGSIPDRFSAQQFSDYHSELNMSSLELGDSALYFCASSLGLAGAGRPYGEQFFGPGTRLTVL.

The chain employs TRBV19 and TRBJ2-7; 7 bases line up with TRBD1. After removal of 6 bases from V and 5 bases from J, the junction contained 7 bases not matched to a gene. Germline V gene sequence: CDR1 LNHDA, CDR2 SQIVND (reference sequence). This CDR3 has 13 residues. As DNA, the CDR3 is TGTGCCAGTAGGCCGGGACAGAACCACGAGCAGTACTTC. This translates into CASRPGQNHEQYF.

This rearrangement joins TRBV5-1 to TRBJ2-1, with TRBD2 matching over 14 bases. This CDR3 has 18 amino acids. With V trimmed by 6 bases and J by 0 bases, 8 bases remained unmatched. In germline, CDR1 is SGHRS, CDR2 YFSETQ. The chain's CDR3 is CASTQGLAGVLSYNEQFF. The CDR3 nucleotides are TGCGCCAGCACCCAGGGACTAGCGGGAGTACTCTCCTACAATGAGCAGTTCTTC.

The V call is TRBV19, the J call TRBJ1-1, with 9 positions matching TRBD1. This CDR3 comprises 15 residues. V shed 5 bases, J shed 4 bases, and the junction held 8 bases outside the gene matches. Per germline, CDR1 LNHDA and CDR2 SQIVND (reference sequence). The CDR3 region is CASSVNRGLSTEAFF. CDR3 nucleotides: TGTGCCAGTAGTGTAAACAGGGGGCTCAGCACTGAAGCTTTCTTT.

The chain recombines TRBV19 with TRBJ2-2, with 7 positions matching TRBD2. CDR3 length: 14 amino acids. Per the germline V gene, CDR1 is LNHDA and CDR2 is SQIVND (reference sequence). J lost 7 bases, V lost 5 bases, and 7 bases had no gene match. The CDR3 loop is CASSLRPGGGELFF. CDR3 coding DNA: TGTGCCAGTAGTCTGCGCCCGGGAGGCGGGGAGCTGTTTTTT.

V is TRBV2 and J is TRBJ2-1, with 9 bases lining up with TRBD1. The V and J ends lost 6 bases and 6 bases, in that order; junction bases with no gene match: 6. The germline CDR1 and CDR2 sequences are SNHLY and FYNNEI. CDR3 size: 14 residues. The chain's CDR3 is CASRTGTGTNEQFF. CDR3 nucleotide sequence: TGTGCCAGCAGGACCGGGACAGGGACCAATGAGCAGTTCTTC.

The V gene is TRBV27, the J gene TRBJ2-3; tentative D call: TRBD2 (5 bases). Germline loops: CDR1 MNHEY, CDR2 SMNVEV (reference sequence). V dropped 7 bases and J dropped 1 base, with 21 bases sitting between them. There are 17 residues in the CDR3. Here the CDR3 reads CASTGIARRSGTDTQYF. For the CDR3, the DNA is TGTGCCAGCACCGGGATAGCAAGAAGGAGTGGCACAGATACGCAGTATTTT.

The chain uses TRBV19 and TRBJ1-2, with 8 positions matching TRBD1. The germline gives CDR1 LNHDA, CDR2 SQIVND (reference sequence). This CDR3 has 14 residues. J gave up 4 bases and V 6 bases, and 7 bases lay outside the gene matches. CDR3 bases: TGTGCCAGTAGCCACGGACAGGGCGGCTATGGCTACACCTTC. Amino acids: CASSHGQGGYGYTF.

The V call is TRBV2, the J call TRBJ2-1; D possibly corresponds to TRBD2 (5 bases). Trimming shortened V by 2 bases and J by 2 bases, and 10 bases separated the two germline ends. The V gene's germline CDR1 is SNHLY and CDR2 FYNNEI. The CDR3 has 15 amino acids. CDR3 sequence (DNA): TGTGCCAGCAGTGAAACGGGGAACCCCTACAATGAGCAGTTCTTC. Translated, it gives CASSETGNPYNEQFF.

This clone occurred once. The rearrangement uses TRBV19 and TRBJ2-1; D is unclear. Trimming removed 9 bases at V and 7 bases at J, with 4 bases between. This CDR3 has 9 amino acids. Looked up from germline, CDR1 is LNHDA and CDR2 is SQIVND (reference sequence). The CDR3 is CARRNEQFF. In DNA, the CDR3 is TGTGCCAGGAGAAATGAGCAGTTCTTC.